Following are 29 T cell receptor beta chains from one sample sequenced in a study of cytomegalovirus exposure and HLA in healthy donors. Primers for the PCR totalled 60 Vbeta and 13 Jbeta. This table comes from immunoSEQ multiplex PCR, and its TCRdb copy is limited to in-frame clones, with some not included. Of some 120,000 clones listed, approximately 17% are singletons. The material sequenced was PBMCs. All receptors come from a female donor in good health and CMV-seropositive.

In this sample, this clone turned up many times. This chain joins TRBV25-1 and TRBJ2-7; D gene uncertain. Per the germline V gene, CDR1 is MGHDK and CDR2 is SYGVNS. This CDR3 has 15 amino acids. V lost 1 base and J 5 bases, leaving 15 bases between the germline ends. The CDR3 is CASSESRLEYHEQYF. CDR3 in DNA: TGTGCCAGCAGTGAATCGAGGCTAGAGTACCACGAGCAGTACTTC.

This clone was recorded a few times. The V and J genes are TRBV30 and TRBJ2-7; 10 nucleotides match TRBD1. Trimming removed 2 bases from V and 6 bases from J; junction bases left unmatched: 4. CDR1 GTSNPN and CDR2 SVGIG come from the germline V gene (reference sequence). The CDR3 covers 13 residues. Here the CDR3 reads CAWSRQGAGEQYF. Here the CDR3 DNA reads TGTGCCTGGAGTAGACAGGGGGCTGGCGAGCAGTACTTC.

The chain couples TRBV28 to TRBJ1-1; D perhaps matches TRBD1 (6 bases). The CDR3 has 15 amino acids. V lost 1 base and J 3 bases, leaving 12 bases between the germline ends. Germline V lookup: CDR1 MDHEN, CDR2 SYDVKM. CDR3 coding DNA: TGTGCCAGCAGTTTATACGACTGGGGGCACACTGAAGCTTTCTTT. Encoded protein: CASSLYDWGHTEAFF.

The V call is TRBV5-1, the J call TRBJ1-4; a weak D match, TRBD1 (5 bases). The CDR3 runs 15 residues. Germline-derived CDR1 and CDR2 are SGHRS and YFSETQ. Trimming removed 4 bases from V and 4 bases from J, with 14 bases in between. In DNA form, the CDR3 reads TGCGCCAGCAGCGCCCTCGGGGGTGGTAATGAAAAACTGTTTTTT. Translated: CASSALGGGNEKLFF. Full variable domain (outside the CDR3, taken from reference TRBV5-1 and TRBJ1-4): KAGVTQTPRYLIKTRGQQVTLSCSPISGHRSVSWYQQTPGQGLQFLFEYFSETQRNKGNFPGRFSGRQFSNSRSEMNVSTLELGDSALYLCASSALGGGNEKLFFGSGTQLSVL.

This clone was counted only a few times. The rearrangement uses TRBV6-5 and TRBJ2-5; 10 bases agree with TRBD2. The J call is doubtful: the DNA matches TRBJ2-7 better. In germline, CDR1 is MNHEY, CDR2 SVGAGI. This CDR3 comprises 14 residues. DNA of the CDR3: TGTGCCAGCAGTTTACTAGCGGGGCATGACGAGCAGTACTTC. This encodes CASSLLAGHDEQYF.

The chain is built from TRBV30 and TRBJ1-1; D is ambiguous. Trimming shortened V by 2 bases and J by 1 base, and 8 bases separated the two germline ends. Per the germline V gene, CDR1 is GTSNPN and CDR2 is SVGIG (reference sequence). CDR3 length: 13 amino acids. CDR3: CAWSQTANTEAFF. Here the CDR3 DNA reads TGTGCCTGGAGTCAAACAGCGAACACTGAAGCTTTCTTT.

The chain joins TRBV6-5 to TRBJ2-7; D not certain. Germline assignment: CDR1 MNHEY and CDR2 SVGAGI. The CDR3 runs 15 residues. V dropped 0 bases and J dropped 3 bases, with 12 bases sitting between them. The CDR3 loop is CASSYSGPSVYEQYF. CDR3 sequence (DNA): TGTGCCAGCAGTTACTCGGGTCCTAGTGTCTACGAGCAGTACTTC.

By share, this clone ranks as medium-sized. The V and J genes are TRBV6-4 and TRBJ1-6, with TRBD1 matching over 10 bases. CDR1 MRHNA and CDR2 SNTAGT come from the germline V gene. V was pared by 0 bases and J by 7 bases, with 0 bases of the junction left unmatched. The CDR3 is 15 amino acids. The CDR3 reads CASSDSTGGNSPLHF. The DNA for the CDR3 is TGTGCCAGCAGTGACTCGACAGGGGGCAATTCACCCCTCCACTTT.

This clone was seen a handful of times. The chain employs TRBV4-3 and TRBJ2-7; TRBD2 matches at 8 bases. This CDR3 contains 15 residues. Germline V gene data show CDR1 as LGHNA and CDR2 as YSLEER. V was clipped by 4 bases and J by 2 bases; unmatched bases: 7. CDR3 nucleotides: TGCGCCAGCAGCCGTCAACTAGCGGCCACCTACGAGCAGTACTTC. Translating gives CASSRQLAATYEQYF.

This clone was seen a few times. In the same sample, other DNA sequences code for this CDR3. The chain uses TRBV27 and TRBJ2-1; D gene unclear. Germline V gives CDR1 MNHEY, CDR2 SMNVEV (reference sequence). This CDR3 is 14 amino acids long. V was clipped by 2 bases and J by 0 bases, with 5 bases between them. Here the CDR3 DNA reads TGTGCCAGCAGTTTAGGCGGCTCCTACAATGAGCAGTTCTTC. Translation: CASSLGGSYNEQFF.

This clone was observed a few times. V and J are TRBV18 and TRBJ2-4; D is possibly TRBD1 (5 bases). The CDR3 runs 16 residues. CDR1 and CDR2 from the germline V gene are KGHSH and LQKENI. V was clipped by 3 bases and J by 3 bases, with 15 bases between them. This CDR3 reads CASSPTQGLGKNIQYF. The CDR3 DNA is TGTGCCAGCTCACCCACGCAGGGTTTAGGCAAAAACATTCAGTACTTC.

This clone was detected a few times. The chain links TRBV7-9 to TRBJ1-2; D is unresolved. Germline V gene data show CDR1 as SEHNR and CDR2 as FQNEAQ (reference sequence). V dropped 6 bases and J dropped 0 bases, with 14 bases sitting between them. The CDR3 loop spans 15 amino acids. The CDR3 nucleotides are TGTGCCAGCAGTTCGGGAGCTGGGGCTAACTATGGCTACACCTTC. Protein sequence: CASSSGAGANYGYTF.

The J gene is TRBJ2-7, the V gene TRBV6-1, with 10 bases lining up with TRBD1. CDR3 length equals 19 residues. V was clipped by 2 bases and J by 0 bases; unmatched bases: 13. Germline lookup yields CDR1 MNHNS and CDR2 SASEGT. The CDR3 protein is CASSESRQGALSVSYEQYF. For the CDR3, the DNA is TGTGCCAGCAGTGAATCTAGACAGGGGGCCCTTTCGGTCTCCTACGAGCAGTACTTC.

This sequence joins TRBV12-5 and TRBJ2-1; tentatively, D is TRBD2 (7 bases). Germline CDR1 LGHNT, CDR2 FRNRAP. V lost 7 bases to trimming and J lost 6 bases, with 19 bases between them. The CDR3 runs 15 residues. The CDR3 coding sequence is TGTGCTAGTGCCCCAGGGGCAGGCGGGGGCAATGAGCAGTTCTTC. Translated, it gives CASAPGAGGGNEQFF.

The chain couples TRBV5-1 to TRBJ2-5, with D uncertain. The CDR3 loop spans 13 amino acids. The germline CDR1 and CDR2 sequences are SGHRS and YFSETQ. V gave up 2 bases and J gave up 1 base, with 6 bases separating them. DNA for the CDR3: TGCGCCAGCAGCTTACAGATCCAAGAGACCCAGTACTTC. Translation: CASSLQIQETQYF.

The chain couples TRBV28 to TRBJ1-5, with D perhaps TRBD1 (5 bases). Trimming left V 6 bases short and J 0 bases short, with 18 bases between. Germline V gene sequence: CDR1 MDHEN, CDR2 SYDVKM. This CDR3 region has 17 residues. CDR3: CASRDRRKQDSNQPQHF. DNA for the CDR3: TGTGCCAGCAGGGACCGTCGGAAACAGGATAGCAATCAGCCCCAGCATTTT.

This clone was seen a handful of times. The CDR3 sequence is CASSLQYF. The CDR3 DNA follows: TGTGCCAGCAGCCTACAGTATTTT. The V call is TRBV28, the J call TRBJ2-3, with D unclear. Per the germline V gene, CDR1 is MDHEN and CDR2 is SYDVKM. The CDR3 has 8 residues. Trimming took off 6 bases at V and 12 bases at J, with 4 bases between the two ends.

V usage is TRBV19 and J usage is TRBJ1-1; 7 bases align to TRBD1. The junction had 7 bases not matched to a gene; V was cut back by 1 base and J by 5 bases. Germline V gene sequence: CDR1 LNHDA, CDR2 SQIVND (reference sequence). The CDR3 runs to 15 residues. The CDR3: CASSIVDRLGTEAFF. The DNA for the CDR3 is TGTGCCAGTAGTATAGTGGACAGGTTGGGAACTGAAGCTTTCTTT. Complete variable domain (other parts from reference TRBV19 and TRBJ1-1): DGGITQSPKYLFRKEGQNVTLSCEQNLNHDAMYWYRQDPGQGLRLIYYSQIVNDFQKGDIAEGYSVSREKKESFPLTVTSAQKNPTAFYLCASSIVDRLGTEAFFGQGTRLTVV.

The V and J genes are TRBV6-5 and TRBJ1-2, with TRBD1 identical over 9 bases. Germline-derived CDR1 and CDR2 are MNHEY and SVGAGI. The J segment lost 6 bases and the V segment lost 0 bases, leaving 8 bases of the junction unmatched. There are 16 residues in the CDR3. The CDR3 DNA sequence: TGTGCCAGCAGTTACTCGCTCTGGGACAGGGTAAATGGCTACACCTTC. Translated, it gives CASSYSLWDRVNGYTF.

CDR3 in DNA: TGCGCCTGTCGCAGGCCCGGCGTTAATGAAAAACTGTTTTTT. Amino acid sequence: CACRRPGVNEKLFF. V and J are TRBV10-1 and TRBJ1-4; D gene ambiguous. Germline CDR1 reads WNHNN; CDR2 reads SYGVQD (reference sequence). The CDR3 sequence is 14 residues long. V was clipped by 11 bases and J by 4 bases, with 17 bases between them.

In DNA, the CDR3 is TGTGCCAGCAGTGAAGTAGGGGCCGGTGAAGCTTTCTTT. This translates into CASSEVGAGEAFF. The chain is built from TRBV2 and TRBJ1-1; a possible D gene is TRBD1 (5 bases). This CDR3 has 13 amino acids. Trimming left V 1 base short and J 7 bases short, with 10 bases between. Per germline, CDR1 SNHLY and CDR2 FYNNEI.

A few counts support this clone. The chain joins TRBV9 to TRBJ1-2; TRBD1 matches at 10 bases. The CDR3 extends over 16 amino acids. Germline V lookup: CDR1 SGDLS, CDR2 YYNGEE. J was trimmed by 4 bases and V by 4 bases; bases with no gene match: 10. The CDR3 loop reads CASSISGQGVIYGYTF. The DNA for the CDR3 is TGTGCCAGCAGCATCTCCGGACAGGGGGTTATCTATGGCTACACCTTC. The full variable domain, in which reference TRBV9 and TRBJ1-2 provide the parts outside the CDR3, is DSGVTQTPKHLITATGQRVTLRCSPRSGDLSVYWYQQSLDQGLQFLIQYYNGEERAKGNILERFSAQQFPDLHSELNLSSLELGDSALYFCASSISGQGVIYGYTFGSGTRLTVV.

This clone was counted a few times. The J gene is TRBJ1-4, the V gene TRBV27; 8 nucleotides match TRBD1. Germline values: CDR1 MNHEY, CDR2 SMNVEV (reference sequence). J gave up 8 bases and V 2 bases, and 13 bases lay outside the gene matches. The CDR3 runs 17 residues. CDR3 nucleotide sequence: TGTGCCAGCAGTTTAAGCCTAACAGGGGGGGTTTGGGAAAAACTGTTTTTT. Translated, it gives CASSLSLTGGVWEKLFF.

The genes are TRBV28 and TRBJ2-2; 10 nucleotides agree with TRBD2. The CDR3 runs to 14 residues. The ends lost 2 bases at V and 6 bases at J; junction bases unmatched: 0. The germline V gene has CDR1 MDHEN and CDR2 SYDVKM. The CDR3 sequence: CASSLLAGAGELFF. The CDR3 DNA sequence: TGTGCCAGCAGTTTACTAGCGGGAGCCGGGGAGCTGTTTTTT.

This clone was detected a few times. The V call is TRBV6-6, the J call TRBJ2-7; D remains ambiguous. CDR1 is MNHNY, CDR2 SVGAGI, per germline (reference sequence). The CDR3 runs to 11 residues. The V and J ends lost 7 bases and 2 bases respectively, with 6 bases between them. DNA for the CDR3: TGTGCCAGCACCGCAGCCTACGAGCAGTACTTC. Encoded protein: CASTAAYEQYF.

This clone showed up just a few times. Its ends do not fully match the called genes, so a read error is possible. The genes are TRBV6-5 and TRBJ1-5; D is undetermined. Germline-derived CDR1 and CDR2 are MNHEY and SVGAGI. This CDR3 region has 14 residues. Written as DNA, the CDR3 is TGTGCCAGCAGTCGCGATCTGAATTCACAGCACCAGCATTTT. This sequence encodes CASSRDLNSQHQHF.

This clone turned up a few times. The chain employs TRBV18 and TRBJ1-5; 10 positions agree with TRBD1. V gave up 1 base and J gave up 6 bases; unmatched junction bases: 9. The V gene's germline CDR1 is KGHSH and CDR2 LQKENI. The CDR3 is 17 amino acids. The CDR3, as DNA: TGTGCCAGCTCACCACTGACAGGGGGCGGGAGAGGTCAGCCCCAGCATTTT. Translating gives CASSPLTGGGRGQPQHF.

This clone occurred a few times. This chain connects TRBV19 to TRBJ1-1, with TRBD1 as a possible D gene (6 bases). This CDR3 is 13 amino acids long. Trimming removed 2 bases at V and 7 bases at J, with 11 bases between. Germline CDR1 is LNHDA and CDR2 is SQIVND (reference sequence). CDR3 amino acids: CASSIRQAGEAFF. Written as DNA, the CDR3 is TGTGCCAGTAGTATAAGACAGGCAGGTGAAGCTTTCTTT.

J is TRBJ2-7 and V is TRBV4-1; 8 nucleotides agree with TRBD1. V dropped 2 bases and J dropped 3; count of bases not matched to a gene: 6. CDR3 length: 15 residues. Germline V gene data show CDR1 as MGHRA and CDR2 as YSYEKL. The CDR3 loop reads CASSQIDRGNYEQYF. The CDR3 nucleotides read TGCGCCAGCAGCCAAATAGACAGGGGTAACTACGAGCAGTACTTC.